This T cell receptor (beta chain) was sequenced for a study of T cells in Graves' hyperthyroidism and ophthalmopathy. The germline CDR1 and CDR2 sequences are SGDLS and YYNGEE. The CDR3 loop spans 18 amino acids. With 3 bases clipped from V and 0 bases from J, the junction kept 14 bases outside the gene matches. Regions amplified from RNA transcripts were the TCR beta CDR3 regions. Carried out on the TCR CDR3, a first-round RT-PCR used the HTBI primer set. One entry per CDR3 protein, called by TCRdb with MiXCR from the multiplex PCR reads. The top ten hold roughly 60% of the sample, which has about 260,000 distinct CDR3 sequences, around 22% seen once.

Sequencing was carried out using blood. The V gene is TRBV9, the J gene TRBJ2-7, with 8 bases identical to TRBD1. The TCR sequence derives from a man aged 25-45 years with Graves' ophthalmopathy. The CDR3 loop is CASSGSRQGPTSSYEQYF. The DNA of the CDR3 is TGTGCCAGCAGCGGTTCCAGACAGGGGCCAACCAGCTCCTACGAGCAGTACTTC. Using reference TRBV9 and TRBJ2-7 for the parts outside the CDR3, the full variable domain is DSGVTQTPKHLITATGQRVTLRCSPRSGDLSVYWYQQSLDQGLQFLIQYYNGEERAKGNILERFSAQQFPDLHSELNLSSLELGDSALYFCASSGSRQGPTSSYEQYFGPGTRLTVT.